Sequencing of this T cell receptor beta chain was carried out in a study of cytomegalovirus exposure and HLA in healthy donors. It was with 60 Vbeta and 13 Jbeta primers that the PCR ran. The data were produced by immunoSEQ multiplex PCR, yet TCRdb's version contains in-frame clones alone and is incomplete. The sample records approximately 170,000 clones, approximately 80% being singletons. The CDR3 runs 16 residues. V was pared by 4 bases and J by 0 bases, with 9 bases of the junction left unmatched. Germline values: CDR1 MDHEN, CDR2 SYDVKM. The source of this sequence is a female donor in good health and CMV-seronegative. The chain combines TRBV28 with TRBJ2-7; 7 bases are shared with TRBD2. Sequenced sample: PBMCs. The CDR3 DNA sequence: TGTGCCAGCAGTTCCTATACTGAGCGGGGCTCCTACGAGCAGTACTTC. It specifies CASSSYTERGSYEQYF.